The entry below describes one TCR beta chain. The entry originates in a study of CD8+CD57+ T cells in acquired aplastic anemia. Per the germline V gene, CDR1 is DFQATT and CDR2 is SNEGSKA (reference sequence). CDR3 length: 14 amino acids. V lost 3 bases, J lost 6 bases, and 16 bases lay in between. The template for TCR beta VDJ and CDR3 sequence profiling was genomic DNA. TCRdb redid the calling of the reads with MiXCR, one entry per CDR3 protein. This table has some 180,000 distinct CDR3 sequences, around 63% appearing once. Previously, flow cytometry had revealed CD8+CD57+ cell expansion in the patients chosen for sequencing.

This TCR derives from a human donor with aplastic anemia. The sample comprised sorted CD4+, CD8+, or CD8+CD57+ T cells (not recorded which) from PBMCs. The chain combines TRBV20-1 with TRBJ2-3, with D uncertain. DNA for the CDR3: TGCAGTGCTAGGGTTTTTGGACGAACCGATACGCAGTATTTT. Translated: CSARVFGRTDTQYF.